This paragraph reports one TCR beta chain. All recovered Cohort 3 donors got two negative PCRs, got clearance, or saw symptom resolution. In the study's own analysis: Amplification with reference gene primers provided the estimates of nucleated cell counts. The repertoire was sequenced with immunoSEQ multiplex PCR; TCRdb's copy has only in-frame clones and lacks some. D and trimming come from the DNA, and the V and J calls and clone size come from that table. In the table there are more than 400,000 clones, 90% of which are singletons. The sample belongs to a study of blood T cell repertoires in COVID-19. On the study more broadly: Sites in the United States, Italy and Spain provided acute and convalescent COVID-19 samples. Sources were T cells, B-cell-depleted T cells, or PBMCs; the material itself was cDNA or gDNA.

Trimming took off 1 base at V and 10 bases at J, with 19 bases between the two ends. The CDR3 runs to 15 residues. Germline CDR1 KGHSH, CDR2 LQKENI. The receptor was derived from a man in his late teens or twenties who had recovered from COVID-19. V usage is TRBV18 and J usage is TRBJ1-1; no firm D call. The material sequenced was PBMCs or T cells enriched from blood (not recorded which). CDR3 amino acids: CASSPLLGEASVAFF. CDR3 bases: TGTGCCAGCTCACCACTCTTGGGTGAGGCGTCAGTAGCTTTCTTT.